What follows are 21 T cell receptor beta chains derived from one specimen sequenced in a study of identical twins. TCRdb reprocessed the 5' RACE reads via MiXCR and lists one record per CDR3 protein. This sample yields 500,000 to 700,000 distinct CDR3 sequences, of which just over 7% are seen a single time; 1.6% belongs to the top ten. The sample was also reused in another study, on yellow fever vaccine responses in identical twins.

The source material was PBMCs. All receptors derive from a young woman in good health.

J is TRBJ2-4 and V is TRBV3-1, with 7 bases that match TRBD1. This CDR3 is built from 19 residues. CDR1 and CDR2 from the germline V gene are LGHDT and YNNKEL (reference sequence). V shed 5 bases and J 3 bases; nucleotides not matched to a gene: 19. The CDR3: CASSNLLGKGAEVKNIQYF. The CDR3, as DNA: TGTGCCAGCAGCAACCTTTTGGGGAAGGGGGCCGAGGTCAAAAACATTCAGTACTTC.

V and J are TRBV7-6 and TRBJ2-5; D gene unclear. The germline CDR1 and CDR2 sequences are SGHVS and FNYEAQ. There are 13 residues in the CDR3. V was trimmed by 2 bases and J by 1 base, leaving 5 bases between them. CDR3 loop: CASSLFLQETQYF. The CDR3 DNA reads TGTGCCAGCAGCTTATTCCTCCAAGAGACCCAGTACTTC.

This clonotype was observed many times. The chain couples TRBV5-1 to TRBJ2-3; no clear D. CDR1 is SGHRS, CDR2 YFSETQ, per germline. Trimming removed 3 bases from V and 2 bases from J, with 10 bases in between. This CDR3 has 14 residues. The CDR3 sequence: CASSSTDFTDTQYF. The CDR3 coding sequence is TGCGCCAGCAGCTCGACGGATTTCACAGATACGCAGTATTTT.

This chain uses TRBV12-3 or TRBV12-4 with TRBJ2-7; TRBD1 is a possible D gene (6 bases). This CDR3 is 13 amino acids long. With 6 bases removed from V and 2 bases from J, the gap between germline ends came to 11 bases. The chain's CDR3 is CASRRGQTYEQYF. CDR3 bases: TGTGCCAGCAGACGCGGACAGACCTACGAGCAGTACTTC.

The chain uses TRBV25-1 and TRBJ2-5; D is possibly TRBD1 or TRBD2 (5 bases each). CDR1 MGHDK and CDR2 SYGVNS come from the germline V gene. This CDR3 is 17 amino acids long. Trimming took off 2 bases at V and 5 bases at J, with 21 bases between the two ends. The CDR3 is CASSEGGRAGRGETQYF. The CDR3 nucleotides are TGTGCCAGCAGTGAAGGCGGTAGGGCAGGGCGAGGGGAGACCCAGTACTTC.

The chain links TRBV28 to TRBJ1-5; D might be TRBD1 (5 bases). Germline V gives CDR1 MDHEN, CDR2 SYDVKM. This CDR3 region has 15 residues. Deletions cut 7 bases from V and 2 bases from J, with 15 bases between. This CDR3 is CASTTGTHGNQPQHF. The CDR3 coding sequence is TGTGCCAGCACCACCGGGACCCATGGCAATCAGCCCCAGCATTTT.

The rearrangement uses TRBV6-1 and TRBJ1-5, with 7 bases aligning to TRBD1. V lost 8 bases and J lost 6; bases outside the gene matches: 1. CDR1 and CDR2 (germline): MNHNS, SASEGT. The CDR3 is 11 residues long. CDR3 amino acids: CASAGGQPQHF. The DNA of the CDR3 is TGTGCCAGCGCAGGGGGTCAGCCCCAGCATTTT.

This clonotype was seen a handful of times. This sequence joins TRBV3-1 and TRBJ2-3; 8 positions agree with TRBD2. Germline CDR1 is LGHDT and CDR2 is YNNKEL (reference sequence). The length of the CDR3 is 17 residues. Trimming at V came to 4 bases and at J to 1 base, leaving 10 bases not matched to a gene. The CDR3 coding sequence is TGTGCCAGCAGCCCGCCGGGGGGGCAAGGAGGCACAGATACGCAGTATTTT. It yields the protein CASSPPGGQGGTDTQYF.

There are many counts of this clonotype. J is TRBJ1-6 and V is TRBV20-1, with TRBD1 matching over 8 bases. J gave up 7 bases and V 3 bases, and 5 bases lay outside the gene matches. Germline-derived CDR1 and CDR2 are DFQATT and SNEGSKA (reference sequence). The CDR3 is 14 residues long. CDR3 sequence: CSARGGTGNSPLHF. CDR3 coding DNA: TGCAGTGCTAGGGGGGGGACAGGCAATTCACCCCTCCACTTT.

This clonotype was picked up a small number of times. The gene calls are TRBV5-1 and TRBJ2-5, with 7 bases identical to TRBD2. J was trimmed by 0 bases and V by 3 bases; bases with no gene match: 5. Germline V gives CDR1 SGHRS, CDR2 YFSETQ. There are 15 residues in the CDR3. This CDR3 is CASSSASGNQETQYF. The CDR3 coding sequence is TGCGCCAGCAGCTCGGCTAGCGGCAACCAAGAGACCCAGTACTTC.

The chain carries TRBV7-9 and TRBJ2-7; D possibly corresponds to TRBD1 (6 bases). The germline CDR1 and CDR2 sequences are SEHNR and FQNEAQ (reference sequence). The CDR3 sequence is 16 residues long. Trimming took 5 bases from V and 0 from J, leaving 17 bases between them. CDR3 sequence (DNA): TGTGCCAGCAGCGGAAGACAGGATCTTAGCTCCTACGAGCAGTACGTC. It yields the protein CASSGRQDLSSYEQYV.

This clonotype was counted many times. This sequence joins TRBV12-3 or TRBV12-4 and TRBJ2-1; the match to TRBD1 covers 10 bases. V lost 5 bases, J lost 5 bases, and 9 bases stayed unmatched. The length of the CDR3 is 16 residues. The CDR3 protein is CASSERDRGPNNEQFF. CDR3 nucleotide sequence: TGTGCCAGCAGTGAACGTGACAGGGGGCCAAACAATGAGCAGTTCTTC.

DNA for the CDR3: TGCGCCAGCAGGCTTGGACAGGGGGCGTACCACGAGCAGTACTTC. It translates to CASRLGQGAYHEQYF. This chain joins TRBV5-1 and TRBJ2-7, with 11 bases matching TRBD1. Looked up from germline, CDR1 is SGHRS and CDR2 is YFSETQ. The CDR3 covers 15 residues. Unmatched junction bases numbered 9, after V lost 5 bases and J lost 5 bases. Using reference TRBV5-1 and TRBJ2-7 for the parts outside the CDR3, the full variable domain is KAGVTQTPRYLIKTRGQQVTLSCSPISGHRSVSWYQQTPGQGLQFLFEYFSETQRNKGNFPGRFSGRQFSNSRSEMNVSTLELGDSALYLCASRLGQGAYHEQYFGPGTRLTVT.

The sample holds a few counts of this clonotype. The CDR3 DNA follows: TGCGCCAGCAGTTCCCAGGGCAAGACCCAGTACTTC. Amino acid sequence: CASSSQGKTQYF. The chain links TRBV5-1 to TRBJ2-5; D possibly corresponds to TRBD1 (5 bases). CDR1 is SGHRS, CDR2 YFSETQ, per germline. The CDR3 runs to 12 residues. V was cut by 5 bases and J by 6 bases, with 11 bases left in between.

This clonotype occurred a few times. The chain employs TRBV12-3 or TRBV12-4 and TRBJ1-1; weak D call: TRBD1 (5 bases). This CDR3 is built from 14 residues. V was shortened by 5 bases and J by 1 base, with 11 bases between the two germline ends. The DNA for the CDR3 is TGTGCCAGCAGTCTCAGGGAGAGGAACACTGAAGCTTTCTTT. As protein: CASSLRERNTEAFF.

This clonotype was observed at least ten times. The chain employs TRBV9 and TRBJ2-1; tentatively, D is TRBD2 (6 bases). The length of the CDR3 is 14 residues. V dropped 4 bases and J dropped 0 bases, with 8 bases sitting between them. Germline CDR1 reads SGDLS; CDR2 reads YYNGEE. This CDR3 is CASSPTSSYNEQFF. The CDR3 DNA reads TGTGCCAGCAGCCCGACTAGCTCCTACAATGAGCAGTTCTTC. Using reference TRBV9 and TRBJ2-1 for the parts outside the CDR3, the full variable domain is DSGVTQTPKHLITATGQRVTLRCSPRSGDLSVYWYQQSLDQGLQFLIQYYNGEERAKGNILERFSAQQFPDLHSELNLSSLELGDSALYFCASSPTSSYNEQFFGPGTRLTVL.

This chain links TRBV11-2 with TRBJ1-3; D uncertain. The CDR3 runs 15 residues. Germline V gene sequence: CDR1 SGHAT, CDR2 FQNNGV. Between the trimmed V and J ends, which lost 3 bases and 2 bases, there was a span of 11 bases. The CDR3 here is CASSLLQQTGNTIYF. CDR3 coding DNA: TGTGCCAGCAGCTTGTTACAGCAGACTGGAAACACCATATATTTT.

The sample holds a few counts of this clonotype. DNA of the CDR3: TGTGCCAGCAGTTTAGGGACAGGGGATCCGTACGAGCAGTACGTC. The encoded protein is CASSLGTGDPYEQYV. The rearrangement uses TRBV12-3 or TRBV12-4 and TRBJ2-7, with TRBD1 identical over 9 bases. The CDR3 is 15 residues long. The V gene end was trimmed by 1 base and the J gene end by 4 bases; junction bases not matched to a gene: 5.

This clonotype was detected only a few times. The CDR3 region is CASSLAQGITEAFF. CDR3 DNA sequence: TGCGCCAGCAGCTTGGCACAGGGGATCACTGAAGCTTTCTTT. The V gene is TRBV5-1, the J gene TRBJ1-1; the match to TRBD1 covers 7 bases. Germline CDR1 and CDR2: SGHRS and YFSETQ. There are 14 residues in the CDR3. J gave up 4 bases and V 0 bases, and 3 bases lay outside the gene matches.

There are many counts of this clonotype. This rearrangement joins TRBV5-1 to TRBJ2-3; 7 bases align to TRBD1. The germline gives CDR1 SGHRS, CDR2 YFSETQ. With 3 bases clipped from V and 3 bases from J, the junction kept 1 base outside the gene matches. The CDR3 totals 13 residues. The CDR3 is CASSWGQTDTQYF. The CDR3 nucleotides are TGCGCCAGCAGCTGGGGACAGACAGATACGCAGTATTTT.

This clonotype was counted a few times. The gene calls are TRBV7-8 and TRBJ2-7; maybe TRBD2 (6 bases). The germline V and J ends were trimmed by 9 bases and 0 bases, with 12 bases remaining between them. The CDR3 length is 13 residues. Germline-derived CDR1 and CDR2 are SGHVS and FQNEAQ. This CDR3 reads CASGGRNSYEQYF. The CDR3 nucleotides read TGTGCCAGTGGAGGGCGGAACTCCTACGAGCAGTACTTC.